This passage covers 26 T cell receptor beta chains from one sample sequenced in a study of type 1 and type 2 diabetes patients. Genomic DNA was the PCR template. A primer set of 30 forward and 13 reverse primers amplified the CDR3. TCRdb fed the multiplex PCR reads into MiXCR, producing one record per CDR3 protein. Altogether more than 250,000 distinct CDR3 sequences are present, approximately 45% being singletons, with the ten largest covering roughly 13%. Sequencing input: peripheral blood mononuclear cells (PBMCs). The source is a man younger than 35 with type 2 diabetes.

In DNA, the CDR3 is TGTGCCAGCAGCAAGACTAGCGGGAGGGCGAACACCGGGGAGCTGTTTTTT. Its translation: CASSKTSGRANTGELFF. V usage is TRBV11-3 and J usage is TRBJ2-2; 14 nucleotides align to TRBD2. The CDR3 consists of 17 residues. The J segment lost 0 bases and the V segment lost 5 bases, leaving 2 bases of the junction unmatched. Germline values: CDR1 SGHNT, CDR2 YENEEA.

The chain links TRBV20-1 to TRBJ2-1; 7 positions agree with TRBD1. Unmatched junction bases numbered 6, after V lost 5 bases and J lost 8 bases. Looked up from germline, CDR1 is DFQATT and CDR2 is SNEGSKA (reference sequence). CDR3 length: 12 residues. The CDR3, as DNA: TGCAGTGCTGACAGGGACACCCATGAGCAGTTCTTC. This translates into CSADRDTHEQFF.

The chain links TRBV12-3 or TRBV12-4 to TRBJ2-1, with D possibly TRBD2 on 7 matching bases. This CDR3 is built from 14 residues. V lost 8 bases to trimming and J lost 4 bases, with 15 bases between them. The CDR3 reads CASLPGGQYNEQFF. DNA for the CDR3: TGTGCCAGCCTTCCGGGGGGACAATACAATGAGCAGTTCTTC.

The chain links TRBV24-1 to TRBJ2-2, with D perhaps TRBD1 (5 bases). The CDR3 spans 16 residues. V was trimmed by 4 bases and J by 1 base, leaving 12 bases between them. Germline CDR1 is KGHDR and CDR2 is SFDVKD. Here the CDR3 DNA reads TGTGCCACCAGTGAAATGATACAGGAGAACACCGGGGAGCTGTTTTTT. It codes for CATSEMIQENTGELFF.

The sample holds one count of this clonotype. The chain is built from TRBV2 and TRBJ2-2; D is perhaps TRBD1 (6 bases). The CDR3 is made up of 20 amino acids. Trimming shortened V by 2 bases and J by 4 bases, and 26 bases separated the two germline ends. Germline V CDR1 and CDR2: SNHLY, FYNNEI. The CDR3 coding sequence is TGTGCCAGCAGTGAAAGGGGGTGGCAGGGTGAATACACGTCCACCGGGGAGCTGTTTTTT. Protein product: CASSERGWQGEYTSTGELFF.

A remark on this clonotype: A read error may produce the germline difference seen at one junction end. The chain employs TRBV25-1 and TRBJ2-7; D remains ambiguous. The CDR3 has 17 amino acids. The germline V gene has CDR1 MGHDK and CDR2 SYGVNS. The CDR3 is CTSSLRASSWSSYEQYF. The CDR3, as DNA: TGTACCAGCAGTTTAAGAGCCTCAAGTTGGAGCTCCTACGAGCAGTACTTC.

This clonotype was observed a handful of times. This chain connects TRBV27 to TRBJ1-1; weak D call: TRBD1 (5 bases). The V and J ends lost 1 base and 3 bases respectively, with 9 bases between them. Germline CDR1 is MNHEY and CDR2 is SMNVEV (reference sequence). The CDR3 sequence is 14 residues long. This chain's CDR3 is CASSLLAGYTEAFF. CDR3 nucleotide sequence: TGTGCCAGCAGTTTATTGGCAGGGTACACTGAAGCTTTCTTT.

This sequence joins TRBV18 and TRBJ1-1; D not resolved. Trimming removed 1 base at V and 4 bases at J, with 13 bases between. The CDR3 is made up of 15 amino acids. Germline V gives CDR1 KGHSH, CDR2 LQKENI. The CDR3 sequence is CASSPLRVDSTEAFF. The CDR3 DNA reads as TGTGCCAGCTCACCACTCCGGGTTGATAGCACTGAAGCTTTCTTT.

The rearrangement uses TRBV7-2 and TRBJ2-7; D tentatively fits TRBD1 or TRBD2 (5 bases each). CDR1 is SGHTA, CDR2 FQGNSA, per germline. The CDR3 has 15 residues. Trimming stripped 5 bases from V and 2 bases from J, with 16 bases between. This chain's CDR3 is CASSPRDDPAYEQYF. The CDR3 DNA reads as TGTGCCAGCAGCCCCAGGGACGATCCCGCCTACGAGCAGTACTTC.

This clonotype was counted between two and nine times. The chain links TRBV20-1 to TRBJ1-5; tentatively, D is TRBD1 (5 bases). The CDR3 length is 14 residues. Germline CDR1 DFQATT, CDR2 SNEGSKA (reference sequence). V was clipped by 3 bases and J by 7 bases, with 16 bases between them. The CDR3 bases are TGCAGTGCTAGTTCGGGCAGGGCGGGGCAGCCCCAGCATTTT. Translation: CSASSGRAGQPQHF.

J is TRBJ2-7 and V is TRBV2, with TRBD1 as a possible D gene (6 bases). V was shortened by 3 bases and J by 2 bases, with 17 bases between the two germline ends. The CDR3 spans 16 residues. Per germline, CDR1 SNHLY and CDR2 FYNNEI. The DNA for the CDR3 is TGTGCCAGCAGTGAGTATTTTGGACAGAAAGCCTACGAGCAGTACTTC. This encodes CASSEYFGQKAYEQYF.

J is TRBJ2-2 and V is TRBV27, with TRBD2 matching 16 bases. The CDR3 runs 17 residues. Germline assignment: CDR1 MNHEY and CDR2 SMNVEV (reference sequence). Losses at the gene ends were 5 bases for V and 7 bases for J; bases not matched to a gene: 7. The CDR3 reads CASSGTSGGAPNGELFF. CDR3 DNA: TGTGCCAGCAGTGGGACTAGCGGGGGGGCCCCGAACGGGGAGCTGTTTTTT.

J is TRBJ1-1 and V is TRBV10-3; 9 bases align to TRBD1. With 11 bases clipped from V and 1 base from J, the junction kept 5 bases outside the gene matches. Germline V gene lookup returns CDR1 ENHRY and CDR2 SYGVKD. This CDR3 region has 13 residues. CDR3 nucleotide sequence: TGTGCCGTAGCGGGACAGGGGAACACTGAAGCTTTCTTT. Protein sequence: CAVAGQGNTEAFF.

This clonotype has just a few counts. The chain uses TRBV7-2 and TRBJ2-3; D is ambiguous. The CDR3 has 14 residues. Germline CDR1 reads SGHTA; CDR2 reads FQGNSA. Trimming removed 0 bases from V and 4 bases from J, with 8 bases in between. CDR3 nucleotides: TGTGCCAGCAGCTTAGCTTTGGGGTCAGATACGCAGTATTTT. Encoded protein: CASSLALGSDTQYF.

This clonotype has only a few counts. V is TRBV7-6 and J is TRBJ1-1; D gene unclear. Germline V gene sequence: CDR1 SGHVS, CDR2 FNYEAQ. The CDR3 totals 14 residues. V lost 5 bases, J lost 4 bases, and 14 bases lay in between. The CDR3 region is CASSLGSRGTEAFF. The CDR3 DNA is TGTGCCAGCAGCCTTGGATCCCGTGGCACTGAAGCTTTCTTT.

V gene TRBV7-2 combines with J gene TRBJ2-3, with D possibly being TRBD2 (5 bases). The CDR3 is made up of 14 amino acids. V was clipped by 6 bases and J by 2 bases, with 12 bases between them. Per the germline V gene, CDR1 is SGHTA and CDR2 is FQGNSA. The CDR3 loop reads CASSQTRVTDTQYF. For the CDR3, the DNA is TGTGCCAGCAGTCAGACGAGGGTCACAGATACGCAGTATTTT. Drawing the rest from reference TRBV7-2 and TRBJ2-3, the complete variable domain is GAGVSQSPSNKVTEKGKDVELRCDPISGHTALYWYRQSLGQGLEFLIYFQGNSAPDKSGLPSDRFSAERTGGSVSTLTIQRTQQEDSAVYLCASSQTRVTDTQYFGPGTRLTVL.

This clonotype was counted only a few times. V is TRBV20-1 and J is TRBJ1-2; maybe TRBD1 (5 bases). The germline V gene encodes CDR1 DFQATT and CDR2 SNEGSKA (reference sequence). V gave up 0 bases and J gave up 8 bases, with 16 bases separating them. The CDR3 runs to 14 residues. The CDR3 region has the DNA TGCAGTGCTAGAGATCTGGGGACGCTGAACGGCTACACCTTC. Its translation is CSARDLGTLNGYTF.

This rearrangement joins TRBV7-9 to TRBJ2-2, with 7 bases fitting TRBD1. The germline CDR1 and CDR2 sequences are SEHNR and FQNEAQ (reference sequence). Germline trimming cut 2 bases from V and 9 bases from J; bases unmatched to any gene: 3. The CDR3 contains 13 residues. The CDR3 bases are TGTGCCAGCAGCTTACCACAGGGGCGGGAGCTGTTTTTT. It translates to CASSLPQGRELFF.

CDR3 DNA: TGTGCCAGCAGCGCCACTAGCGGGAATGGGATAGAGACCCAGTACTTC. Its protein is CASSATSGNGIETQYF. The V gene is TRBV9, the J gene TRBJ2-5; 10 nucleotides agree with TRBD2. J was trimmed by 4 bases and V by 3 bases; bases with no gene match: 9. The CDR3 totals 16 residues. Germline CDR1 is SGDLS and CDR2 is YYNGEE.

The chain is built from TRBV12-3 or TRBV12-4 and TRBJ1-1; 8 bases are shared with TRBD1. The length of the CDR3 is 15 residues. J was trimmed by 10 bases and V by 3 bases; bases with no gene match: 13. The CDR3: CASSFSPGGVMGAFF. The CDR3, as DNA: TGTGCCAGCAGTTTTTCGCCAGGGGGCGTAATGGGAGCTTTCTTT.

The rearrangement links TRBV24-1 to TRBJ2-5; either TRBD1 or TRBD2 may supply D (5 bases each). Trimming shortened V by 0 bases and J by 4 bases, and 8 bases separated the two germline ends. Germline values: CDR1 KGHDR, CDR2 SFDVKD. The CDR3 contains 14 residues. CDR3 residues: CATSDLGAGETQYF. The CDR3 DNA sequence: TGTGCCACCAGTGATTTGGGGGCGGGAGAGACCCAGTACTTC.

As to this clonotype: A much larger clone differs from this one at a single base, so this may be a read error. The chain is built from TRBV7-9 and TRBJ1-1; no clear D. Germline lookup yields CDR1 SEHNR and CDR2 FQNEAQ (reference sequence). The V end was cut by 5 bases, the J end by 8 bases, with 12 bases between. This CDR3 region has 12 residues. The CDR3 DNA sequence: TGTGCCAGCAGCGCCGATGGGATAGAAGCTTTCTTT. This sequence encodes CASSADGIEAFF.

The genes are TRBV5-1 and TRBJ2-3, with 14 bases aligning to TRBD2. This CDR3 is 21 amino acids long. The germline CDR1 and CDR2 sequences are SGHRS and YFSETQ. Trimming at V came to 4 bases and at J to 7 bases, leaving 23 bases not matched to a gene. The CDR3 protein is CASSGGVLPGLAGVGPNTQYF. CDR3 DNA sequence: TGCGCCAGCAGCGGTGGGGTCCTACCGGGACTAGCGGGGGTGGGACCTAATACGCAGTATTTT. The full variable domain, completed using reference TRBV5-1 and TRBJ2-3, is KAGVTQTPRYLIKTRGQQVTLSCSPISGHRSVSWYQQTPGQGLQFLFEYFSETQRNKGNFPGRFSGRQFSNSRSEMNVSTLELGDSALYLCASSGGVLPGLAGVGPNTQYFGPGTRLTVL.

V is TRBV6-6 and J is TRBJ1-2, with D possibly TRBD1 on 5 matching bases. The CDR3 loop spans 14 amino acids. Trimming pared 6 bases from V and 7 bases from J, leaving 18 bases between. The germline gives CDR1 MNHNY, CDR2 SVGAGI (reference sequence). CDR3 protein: CASSPPIRVSGYTF. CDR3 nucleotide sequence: TGTGCCAGCAGCCCCCCAATCAGGGTTTCTGGCTACACCTTC.

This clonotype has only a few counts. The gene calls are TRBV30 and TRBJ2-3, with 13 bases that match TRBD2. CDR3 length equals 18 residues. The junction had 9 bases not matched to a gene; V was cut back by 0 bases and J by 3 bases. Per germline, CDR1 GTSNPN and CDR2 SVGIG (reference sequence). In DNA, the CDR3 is TGTGCCTGGAGTGTTTCGAGGACTAGCGGGAGTTCGACAGATACGCAGTATTTT. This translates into CAWSVSRTSGSSTDTQYF.

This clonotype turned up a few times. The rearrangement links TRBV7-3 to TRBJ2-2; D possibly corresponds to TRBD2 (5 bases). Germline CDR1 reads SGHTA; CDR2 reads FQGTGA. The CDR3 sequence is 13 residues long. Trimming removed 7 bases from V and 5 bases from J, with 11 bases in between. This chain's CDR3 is CASMRGLTGELFF. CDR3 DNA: TGTGCCAGCATGCGCGGGTTAACCGGGGAGCTGTTTTTT.